A single sample is the source of the 14 T cell receptor delta chains below, sequenced in a study of γδ T cells in repeated Plasmodium falciparum infection. TCRdb reprocessed the multiplex PCR reads using CATT. Counted here are 70,000 to 95,000 delta-chain clones, 1.4% occurring once; the ten biggest clones make up more than 7%. Flow sorting of PBMC yielded separate Vgamma9/Vdelta2+ and Vdelta2-negative gammadelta T cell populations for bulk repertoire analysis. Sequenced: gamma-delta T cells from blood. Receptors originate from a pool of human donors (malaria-infected and uninfected, not separated).

This clone was seen a few times. Possible read error: a much larger clone is one base away. The sample contains more than one DNA sequence encoding this CDR3. The CDR3 loop reads CAVFGLRGDTLDKLIF. The CDR3 DNA reads as TGTGCCGTTTTTGGACTTCGGGGGGATACCCTTGATAAGCTCATCTTC. The chain joins TRDV3 to TRDJ1, with TRDD3 identical over 9 bases. The CDR3 totals 16 residues. CDR1 and CDR2 from the germline V gene are TVYSNPD and GDNSRS (reference sequence).

This clone was seen a handful of times. TCRdb shows a much larger clone's protein in place of this DNA's translation, and the two differ at residue 14, likely through a read error; the protein shown is translated from the DNA. The rearrangement joins TRDV1 to TRDJ1; TRDD3 agrees at 9 bases. Germline lookup yields CDR1 TSWWSYY and CDR2 QGS. Germline trimming cut 5 bases from V and 2 bases from J; bases unmatched to any gene: 24. This CDR3 contains 21 residues. This chain's CDR3 is CALGPQFFLFRGILDTDKLIF. The CDR3 region has the DNA TGTGCTCTTGGGCCTCAATTCTTCCTATTTAGGGGGATACTCGATACCGATAAACTCATCTTT.

This clone was observed a handful of times. A read error likely explains why the TCRdb protein, taken from a much larger clone, differs from this DNA's translation at residue 11; the protein shown is translated from the DNA. This chain uses TRDV1 with TRDJ1; TRDD3 matches at 7 bases. TCRdb records no J gene; here it was assigned by comparing the DNA to germline. CDR3 size: 15 residues. Germline V gene lookup returns CDR1 TSWWSYY and CDR2 QGS. Losses at the gene ends were 0 bases for V and 7 bases for J; bases not matched to a gene: 8. CDR3 residues: CALGELGRIRTKLIF. Here the CDR3 DNA reads TGTGCTCTTGGGGAACTAGGAAGGATACGCACTAAACTCATCTTT.

Worth noting for this clone: A far larger clone is only one base removed, so a read error is likely. This sample includes further DNA sequences coding for the same CDR3. This chain joins TRDV1 and TRDJ1; D is possibly TRDD3 (5 bases). Germline-derived CDR1 and CDR2 are TSWWSYY and QGS. This CDR3 has 10 amino acids. The DNA for the CDR3 is TGTGCCCTTGGGGTAAGGAAACTCATCTTT. The encoded protein is CALGVRKLIF.

This clone was counted between two and nine times. The protein recorded in TCRdb matches a much larger clone and deviates from this DNA's translation at residue 6, suggesting a read error; the protein here is obtained by translating the DNA. The rearrangement uses TRDV2 and TRDJ2; D is uncertain. CDR3 length equals 12 residues. Trimming removed 0 bases at V and 5 bases at J, with 3 bases between. Germline V gene data show CDR1 as GEAIGNYY and CDR2 as EKD. The CDR3 loop reads CACDTDTAQLFF. The CDR3 coding sequence is TGTGCCTGTGACACCGATACAGCACAACTCTTCTTT.

This clone was detected only a few times. The amino acid sequence in TCRdb belongs to a much larger clone and departs from this DNA's translation at residue 9, likely a sequencing read error; the sequence shown is translated from the DNA. The J gene is TRDJ1, the V gene TRDV2; D possibly corresponds to TRDD2 (5 bases). Matching the DNA to germline supplied the J gene, which TCRdb does not give. Trimming pared 0 bases from V and 1 base from J, leaving 17 bases between. The CDR3 runs 17 residues. Germline V gene lookup returns CDR1 GEAIGNYY and CDR2 EKD. The CDR3 DNA is TGTGCCTGTGACACCGCGAAGGCCTCCCTACGCACCGATAAACTCATCTTT. This sequence encodes CACDTAKASLRTDKLIF.

Points on this clone: A far larger clone is just one base off, so this is likely a read error. Other DNA sequences from this sample encode an identical CDR3 as well. The chain links TRDV1 to TRDJ1; tentatively, D is TRDD1 (5 bases). The CDR3 contains 16 residues. Germline loops: CDR1 TSWWSYY, CDR2 QGS. Trimming shortened V by 1 base and J by 2 bases, and 14 bases separated the two germline ends. The CDR3 region has the DNA TGTGCTCTTGGGGAACACGAGGGAATAGGGACCGATAAACTCATCTTT. Amino acids: CALGEHEGIGTDKLIF.

This clone is medium-sized by share. Other DNA sequences in the sample encode the same CDR3. This chain uses TRDV1 with TRDJ1, with a tentative D call TRDD2 (5 bases). This CDR3 comprises 17 residues. CDR1 is TSWWSYY, CDR2 QGS, per germline. The ends were cut back, 4 bases at V and 1 base at J, with 19 bases in the middle. The CDR3 region is CALGGLYFPGITDKLIF. In DNA form, the CDR3 reads TGTGCTCTTGGGGGACTCTACTTCCCCGGTATCACCGATAAACTCATCTTT.

This clone showed up just a few times. TCRdb's listed protein matches a much larger clone and diverges from this DNA's translation at residue 8, likely through a read error; the protein shown comes from the DNA. V gene TRDV1 combines with J gene TRDJ1; possible D gene TRDD3, 10 bases. The V end lost 3 bases, the J end lost 1 base, and 48 bases lay between the germline ends. Germline CDR1 is TSWWSYY and CDR2 is QGS. The CDR3 extends over 27 amino acids. CDR3 protein: CALGELQMPSYVFRGGYDYRLTDKLIF. DNA for the CDR3: TGTGCTCTTGGGGAGCTTCAAATGCCTTCCTACGTCTTTCGAGGGGGATACGATTACCGACTCACCGATAAACTCATCTTT.

This clone was detected a few times. One base away lies a much larger clone, so this may be a sequencing read error. The chain employs TRDV1 and TRDJ1; 8 bases are a match to TRDD2. TCRdb records no J gene; here it was assigned by comparing the DNA to germline. CDR3 length: 22 amino acids. The germline V gene has CDR1 TSWWSYY and CDR2 QGS. After removal of 1 base from V and 2 bases from J, the junction contained 24 bases not matched to a gene. CDR3 loop: CALGEPPPDSSYVVLGTDKLIF. The CDR3 DNA is TGTGCTCTTGGGGAACCCCCCCCAGATTCTTCCTACGTTGTGCTGGGAACCGATAAACTCATCTTT.

The table lists this clone with a few counts. For this DNA, TCRdb reports the protein of a much larger clone, which diverges at residues 3 and 8, most likely from a read error; the protein presented here is translated directly from the DNA. The rearrangement uses TRDV1 and TRDJ1, with unresolved D. The CDR3 spans 14 residues. In germline, CDR1 is TSWWSYY, CDR2 QGS. V lost 10 bases to trimming and J lost 1 base, with 16 bases between them. This chain's CDR3 is CARVRWESTDKLIF. As DNA, the CDR3 is TGTGCTCGTGTAAGGTGGGAAAGCACCGATAAACTCATCTTT.

This clone was seen at least ten times. This sample also contains other DNA sequences that code for the same CDR3. This sequence joins TRDV1 and TRDJ1, with 10 bases fitting TRDD3. With 2 bases clipped from V and 0 bases from J, the junction kept 18 bases outside the gene matches. The CDR3 totals 21 residues. CDR1 is TSWWSYY, CDR2 QGS, per germline. CDR3 sequence reads: CALGEISSSYWGIKYTDKLIF. Written as DNA, the CDR3 is TGTGCTCTTGGGGAAATCTCTTCTTCCTACTGGGGGATCAAATACACCGATAAACTCATCTTT.

In the case of this clone: A much larger clone differs from this one at a single base, so this may be a read error. The same CDR3 is also encoded by other DNA sequences in this sample. This chain links TRDV1 with TRDJ1, with D perhaps matching TRDD3 (6 bases). CDR1 TSWWSYY and CDR2 QGS come from the germline V gene. The CDR3 sequence is 20 residues long. V shed 1 base and J shed 2 bases, with 26 bases lying between them. DNA of the CDR3: TGTGCTCTTGGGGAACCGACCTTTCCCCTTGGGGATCGGTGGACCGATAAACTCATCTTT. It yields the protein CALGEPTFPLGDRWTDKLIF.

This clone was detected only a few times. Being one base from a much bigger clone, this may be a read error. The V gene is TRDV1, the J gene TRDJ1; 8 nucleotides match TRDD3. TCRdb lists no J gene, so it was determined here by aligning the DNA to germline. From germline, CDR1 is TSWWSYY and CDR2 QGS. The CDR3 has 22 residues. The J segment lost 8 bases and the V segment lost 0 bases, leaving 29 bases of the junction unmatched. The CDR3 sequence: CALGELPTIPLGSLGALAKLIF. The CDR3 DNA sequence: TGTGCTCTTGGGGAACTCCCAACGATCCCTCTAGGTTCACTGGGGGCCCTGGCCAAACTCATCTTT.